This TCR beta chain was sequenced during a study of T cells expressing NK-cell markers. Study context: Investigators obtained TCR beta repertoires from sorted CD3+CD56+NKG2C+, CD3+CD56+NKG2C- and CD3+CD56-NKG2C+ T cells. The authors sequenced eight donors, of whom seven were HCMV-seropositive and one was seronegative.

TCRdb re-called the 5' RACE reads; every CDR3 protein appears as one record, without DNA. Listed are about 260,000 distinct CDR3 sequences; about 4.2% falls within the top ten. The length of the CDR3 is 16 residues. Germline V lookup: CDR1 DFQATT, CDR2 SNEGSKA (reference sequence). The sample consisted of blood T cells: a sorted CD56 or NKG2C T cell subset, CD4+ or CD8+ T cells, or bulk PBMC T cells (not recorded which). The origin of this receptor is a woman between 18 and 70 years old in good health. The V gene is TRBV20-1, the J gene TRBJ2-3; the D call of TRBD2 rests on TCRdb alone, since no DNA is present to check it. CDR3: CSAPWASGGFTDTQYF.